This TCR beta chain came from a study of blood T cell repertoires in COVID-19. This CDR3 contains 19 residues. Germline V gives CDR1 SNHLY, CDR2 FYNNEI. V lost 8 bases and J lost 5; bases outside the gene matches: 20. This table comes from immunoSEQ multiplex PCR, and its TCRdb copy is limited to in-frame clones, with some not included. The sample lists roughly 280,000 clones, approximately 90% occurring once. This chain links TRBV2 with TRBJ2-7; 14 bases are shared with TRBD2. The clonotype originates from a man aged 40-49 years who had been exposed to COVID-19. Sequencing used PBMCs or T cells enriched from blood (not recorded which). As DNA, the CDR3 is TGTGCCAGCGCGGGACTAGCGGGAGTGAGAGGGCCCACTGGGAACGAGCAGTACTTC. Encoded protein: CASAGLAGVRGPTGNEQYF.